This T cell receptor beta chain was documented in a study of cytomegalovirus exposure and HLA in healthy donors. Findings and limits, study-wide: A later analysis by the authors found several of the most significant clusters apparently linked to common viral pathogens.

Remarks on this clone: The antigen remains unidentified.

13 Jbeta primers and 60 Vbeta primers were used for the PCR. Profiled with immunoSEQ multiplex PCR; TCRdb holds only in-frame clones, not every one. The table records approximately 130,000 clones, around 75% of them present only once. The germline gives CDR1 SGHAT, CDR2 FQNNGV. The V end lost 6 bases, the J end lost 6 bases, and 9 bases lay between the germline ends. The CDR3 has 12 amino acids. Sequenced sample: PBMCs. The TCR originated in a man under 40 in good health and CMV-seronegative. The chain recombines TRBV11-2 with TRBJ2-1; D may be TRBD2 (6 bases). The CDR3 DNA reads TGTGCCAGCAGGGGACTTATCAATGAGCAGTTCTTC. Translation gives CASRGLINEQFF.